The 8 T cell receptor beta chains below come from one sample, sequenced in a study of cytomegalovirus exposure and HLA in healthy donors. A multiplex PCR was run with 60 Vbeta primers and 13 Jbeta primers. Sequenced by immunoSEQ multiplex PCR; TCRdb stores in-frame clones only, minus some. The sample includes about 100,000 clones, under 80% seen only once; the top ten take 3% to 4%. The sample comprised PBMCs. These receptors all stem from a woman aged 45 to 65 in good health and CMV-seropositive.

A word on this clone: This same CDR3 is encoded by further DNA sequences in the sample. The chain carries TRBV11-1 and TRBJ1-4, with 7 bases that match TRBD1. J gave up 3 bases and V 5 bases, and 6 bases lay outside the gene matches. The CDR3 extends over 15 amino acids. The germline CDR1 and CDR2 sequences are SGHAT and FQDESV (reference sequence). The CDR3 sequence is CASSIHGTANEKLFF. DNA of the CDR3: TGTGCCAGCAGCATCCACGGGACAGCTAATGAAAAACTGTTTTTT.

The chain recombines TRBV19 with TRBJ1-1, with D unresolved. The V and J ends lost 3 bases and 6 bases respectively, with 11 bases between them. The germline gives CDR1 LNHDA, CDR2 SQIVND (reference sequence). The CDR3 sequence is 13 residues long. The CDR3 is CASSIVLAAEAFF. CDR3 in DNA: TGTGCCAGTAGTATTGTATTGGCAGCTGAAGCTTTCTTT.

The chain employs TRBV14 and TRBJ1-2; D gene uncertain. Trimming removed 0 bases from V and 8 bases from J, with 13 bases in between. CDR3 length equals 14 residues. CDR1 and CDR2 from the germline V gene are SGHDN and FVKESK. CDR3 DNA sequence: TGTGCCAGCAGCCAAGATTGGAGTTACCGGGGCTACACCTTC. Protein: CASSQDWSYRGYTF. Full variable domain (rest looked up from reference TRBV14 and TRBJ1-2): EAGVTQFPSHSVIEKGQTVTLRCDPISGHDNLYWYRRVMGKEIKFLLHFVKESKQDESGMPNNRFLAERTGGTYSTLKVQPAELEDSGVYFCASSQDWSYRGYTFGSGTRLTVV.

The chain links TRBV5-6 to TRBJ2-5; TRBD2 might be the D (5 bases). Per germline, CDR1 SGHDT and CDR2 YYEEEE. This CDR3 spans 15 amino acids. Trimming took off 7 bases at V and 3 bases at J, with 19 bases between the two ends. CDR3 nucleotide sequence: TGTGCCAGCGGGAACTCTAGGTTGGGAGAAGAGACCCAGTACTTC. It is translated as CASGNSRLGEETQYF.

In regard to this clone: In the same sample, other DNA sequences code for this CDR3. This chain links TRBV19 with TRBJ1-1; weak D call: TRBD1 (6 bases). This CDR3 region has 15 residues. Germline values: CDR1 LNHDA, CDR2 SQIVND (reference sequence). V was cut by 1 base and J by 0 bases, with 9 bases left in between. CDR3 sequence: CASSIGGQLNTEAFF. The CDR3 DNA reads TGTGCCAGTAGTATAGGTGGACAGCTGAACACTGAAGCTTTCTTT.

The CDR3 nucleotides read TGTGCCAGCAGCTTAGCGGAACAGTTTGAGCAGTTCTTC. It translates to CASSLAEQFEQFF. This sequence joins TRBV7-8 and TRBJ2-1, with D hard to call. This CDR3 is built from 13 residues. Germline CDR1 SGHVS, CDR2 FQNEAQ. The V and J ends lost 0 bases and 9 bases respectively, with 9 bases between them.

The chain recombines TRBV11-3 with TRBJ2-3; TRBD2 agrees at 9 bases. CDR3 length: 16 amino acids. After removal of 5 bases from V and 2 bases from J, the junction contained 8 bases not matched to a gene. Per the germline V gene, CDR1 is SGHNT and CDR2 is YENEEA. In DNA form, the CDR3 reads TGTGCCAGCAGCCCCCGGGGCGGGGGGGTCACAGATACGCAGTATTTT. Amino acid sequence: CASSPRGGGVTDTQYF.

The V call is TRBV5-1, the J call TRBJ2-1; D is unresolved. The CDR3 contains 13 residues. Trimming pared 2 bases from V and 7 bases from J, leaving 10 bases between. CDR1 SGHRS and CDR2 YFSETQ come from the germline V gene. CDR3: CASSLQSGNEQFF. The CDR3 region has the DNA TGCGCCAGCAGCTTACAATCCGGGAATGAGCAGTTCTTC.